These 13 T cell receptor beta chains were sequenced from one sample in a study of cytomegalovirus exposure and HLA in healthy donors. It was with 60 Vbeta and 13 Jbeta primers that the PCR ran. The data were produced by immunoSEQ multiplex PCR, yet TCRdb's version contains in-frame clones alone and is incomplete. This repertoire shows roughly 130,000 clones, roughly 63% found once; its top ten account for 1.6%. What was sequenced was PBMCs. The receptors originated from a man between 25 and 39 years old in good health and CMV-seropositive.

The genes are TRBV18 and TRBJ1-4; no definite D call. The CDR3 consists of 15 residues. V shed 3 bases and J shed 5 bases, with 13 bases lying between them. CDR1 is KGHSH, CDR2 LQKENI, per germline. CDR3 DNA: TGTGCCAGCTCACCCTCGGCAGGCCGCAATGAAAAACTGTTTTTT. It translates to CASSPSAGRNEKLFF.

V usage is TRBV15 and J usage is TRBJ2-1; 8 bases align to TRBD1. Per germline, CDR1 LNHNV and CDR2 YYDKDF (reference sequence). V was clipped by 2 bases and J by 5 bases; unmatched bases: 5. The CDR3 contains 15 residues. The CDR3 reads CATSRWTGLNNEQFF. The CDR3 nucleotides are TGTGCCACCAGCAGATGGACAGGGTTGAACAATGAGCAGTTCTTC.

The rearrangement joins TRBV2 to TRBJ1-3; D unresolved. This CDR3 comprises 14 residues. Germline loops: CDR1 SNHLY, CDR2 FYNNEI. V dropped 6 bases and J dropped 4 bases, with 13 bases sitting between them. CDR3: CASRSVREGNTIYF. The CDR3, as DNA: TGTGCCAGCAGGAGCGTAAGAGAGGGAAACACCATATATTTT.

The chain links TRBV21-1 to TRBJ2-1; the DNA was not compared with TRBD2, the D call given in the table. TRBV21-1 is listed as a pseudogene. The CDR3 consists of 14 residues. CDR3 DNA: TGTGCCAGCAGCATCTGGCTAGCGGGACCAGGGCAGTTCTTC. Protein: CASSIWLAGPGQFF.

The V call is TRBV7-8, the J call TRBJ2-1, with 7 nucleotides matching TRBD2. With V trimmed by 2 bases and J by 3 bases, 7 bases remained unmatched. The CDR3 consists of 16 residues. The germline CDR1 and CDR2 sequences are SGHVS and FQNEAQ. The CDR3 region is CASSLFWGEGYNEQFF. The DNA of the CDR3 is TGTGCCAGCAGCTTATTTTGGGGGGAGGGCTACAATGAGCAGTTCTTC.

The CDR3 region has the DNA TGTGCCAGCAGCTTATCAGGGGGCATTACCGGGGAGCTGTTTTTT. This encodes CASSLSGGITGELFF. The V gene is TRBV7-8, the J gene TRBJ2-2; 8 nucleotides match TRBD1. The CDR3 sequence is 15 residues long. Germline CDR1 and CDR2: SGHVS and FQNEAQ. With V trimmed by 2 bases and J by 5 bases, 4 bases remained unmatched.

The rearrangement links TRBV19 to TRBJ2-1; 16 nucleotides match TRBD2. Germline values: CDR1 LNHDA, CDR2 SQIVND (reference sequence). The trim removed 7 bases at V and 9 bases at J, leaving 12 bases unmatched. CDR3 length: 17 residues. The CDR3 DNA is TGTGCCAGTAAGACCTTAGGGACTAGCGGGAGGGCAGCTGAGCAGTTCTTC. This gives the protein CASKTLGTSGRAAEQFF. Variable domain in full (rest from reference TRBV19 and TRBJ2-1): DGGITQSPKYLFRKEGQNVTLSCEQNLNHDAMYWYRQDPGQGLRLIYYSQIVNDFQKGDIAEGYSVSREKKESFPLTVTSAQKNPTAFYLCASKTLGTSGRAAEQFFGPGTRLTVL.

This chain uses TRBV4-3 with TRBJ2-7, with TRBD1 as a possible D gene (5 bases). The germline gives CDR1 LGHNA, CDR2 YSLEER. Trimming removed 0 bases from V and 4 bases from J, with 16 bases in between. There are 16 residues in the CDR3. The CDR3 bases are TGCGCCAGCAGCCAAGATCTCACAGGATGGGATTACGAGCAGTACTTC. Translated: CASSQDLTGWDYEQYF.

The chain uses TRBV4-1 and TRBJ2-5, with 12 positions matching TRBD2. V dropped 4 bases and J dropped 4; count of bases not matched to a gene: 1. The CDR3 is 14 residues long. Germline assignment: CDR1 MGHRA and CDR2 YSYEKL. The CDR3 nucleotides are TGCGCCAGCAGCCCGACTAGCGGGGGAGAGACCCAGTACTTC. Translating gives CASSPTSGGETQYF.

The CDR3 sequence is CASSFGGRAAKDTQYF. As DNA, the CDR3 is TGTGCCAGCAGTTTCGGGGGGAGGGCCGCGAAAGATACGCAGTATTTT. The genes are TRBV27 and TRBJ2-3; 7 bases fit TRBD2. The CDR3 loop spans 16 amino acids. V was clipped by 3 bases and J by 5 bases; unmatched bases: 11. Germline V lookup: CDR1 MNHEY, CDR2 SMNVEV (reference sequence).

V is TRBV5-6 and J is TRBJ2-7; 7 bases map to TRBD2. CDR1 and CDR2 from the germline V gene are SGHDT and YYEEEE. CDR3 length equals 17 residues. With 1 base clipped from V and 2 bases from J, the junction kept 12 bases outside the gene matches. The CDR3 spells CASSLMWEGPIPYEQYF. The CDR3, as DNA: TGTGCCAGCAGCTTGATGTGGGAGGGCCCCATTCCCTACGAGCAGTACTTC.

The rearrangement links TRBV27 to TRBJ1-2, with D tentatively TRBD1 (6 bases). The V end was cut by 5 bases, the J end by 4 bases, with 17 bases between. Looked up from germline, CDR1 is MNHEY and CDR2 is SMNVEV (reference sequence). The CDR3 length is 15 residues. The CDR3 sequence: CASSPIPTGGYGYTF. In DNA form, the CDR3 reads TGTGCCAGCAGTCCCATTCCGACAGGAGGCTATGGCTACACCTTC.

The chain uses TRBV6-4 and TRBJ2-7; possible D gene TRBD2, 7 bases. Deletions cut 6 bases from V and 3 bases from J, with 15 bases between. The CDR3 sequence is 14 residues long. Germline lookup yields CDR1 MRHNA and CDR2 SNTAGT. CDR3 region: CASRGGLNNYEQYF. The CDR3 bases are TGTGCCAGCAGGGGGGGGCTCAATAACTACGAGCAGTACTTC.